Listed here are 7 T cell receptor beta chains from one sample, sequenced in a study of response to subunit inactivated influenza vaccine. TCRdb reanalysed the RT-PCR reads using MiXCR and keeps one entry per CDR3 protein. The profile covers about 580,000 distinct CDR3 sequences, with 11% to 15% appearing a single time and around 10% taken by the ten largest. Specimen: PBMCs from blood, collected 12 days after vaccination. The receptors derive from a man in his forties or fifties who received an inactivated influenza vaccine.

The chain links TRBV3-1 to TRBJ2-1; D ambiguous. V gave up 4 bases and J gave up 7 bases, with 11 bases separating them. This CDR3 has 13 amino acids. Germline CDR1 LGHDT, CDR2 YNNKEL (reference sequence). CDR3 DNA: TGTGCCAGCAGCCCGCCGACCCGGAATGAGCAGTTCTTC. Protein: CASSPPTRNEQFF.

For this clonotype: This clone may be a read error of a much larger clone one base away. The rearrangement uses TRBV28 and TRBJ1-3; D may be TRBD1 (5 bases). V lost 3 bases and J lost 0, with 12 bases in between. CDR3 length equals 16 residues. Germline-derived CDR1 and CDR2 are MDHEN and SYDVKM. The CDR3 DNA sequence: TGTGCCAGCAGTTTCCTTCGGGGCCCCTCTGGAAACACCATATATTTT. As protein: CASSFLRGPSGNTIYF.

A few counts support this clonotype. V usage is TRBV28 and J usage is TRBJ2-7, with D perhaps matching TRBD1 (6 bases). CDR3 length: 14 amino acids. Germline CDR1 and CDR2: MDHEN and SYDVKM. The ends were cut back, 1 base at V and 4 bases at J, with 11 bases in the middle. CDR3 loop: CASSLFRGRYEQYF. The CDR3 DNA is TGTGCCAGCAGTTTATTCAGGGGCCGATACGAGCAGTACTTC.

The chain has TRBV14 and TRBJ2-2; perhaps TRBD2 as D (6 bases). Germline values: CDR1 SGHDN, CDR2 FVKESK. The V and J ends lost 2 bases and 3 bases respectively, with 10 bases between them. CDR3 length equals 15 residues. The CDR3 DNA sequence: TGTGCCAGCAGCCAACATACGGGGGACACCGGGGAGCTGTTTTTT. The encoded protein is CASSQHTGDTGELFF.

This clonotype was detected a few times. V usage is TRBV20-1 and J usage is TRBJ2-2, with 8 bases lining up with TRBD1. The V gene's germline CDR1 is DFQATT and CDR2 SNEGSKA (reference sequence). The CDR3 is 15 amino acids. V shed 0 bases and J 3 bases; nucleotides not matched to a gene: 3. This chain's CDR3 is CSARDRQGYTGELFF. The CDR3 DNA reads as TGCAGTGCTAGAGATCGACAGGGGTACACCGGGGAGCTGTTTTTT.

This clonotype was seen more than once but under ten times. The chain links TRBV4-1 to TRBJ2-2; no definite D call. The CDR3 totals 14 residues. CDR1 is MGHRA, CDR2 YSYEKL, per germline. Deletions cut 0 bases from V and 8 bases from J, with 10 bases between. The CDR3 DNA reads as TGCGCCAGCAGCCAAGACTTCCCCGGGGGGGAGCTGTTTTTT. Translated, it gives CASSQDFPGGELFF.

The chain has TRBV2 and TRBJ1-4, with 7 nucleotides matching TRBD1. Germline V CDR1 and CDR2: SNHLY, FYNNEI. This CDR3 is built from 15 residues. V shed 6 bases and J 5 bases; nucleotides not matched to a gene: 9. CDR3 in amino acids: CASSAQQGYNEKLFF. The CDR3 DNA sequence: TGTGCCAGCAGCGCCCAACAGGGGTACAATGAAAAACTGTTTTTT. Looking up the rest from reference TRBV2 and TRBJ1-4 gives the full variable domain: EPEVTQTPSHQVTQMGQEVILRCVPISNHLYFYWYRQILGQKVEFLVSFYNNEISEKSEIFDDQFSVERPDGSNFTLKIRSTKLEDSAMYFCASSAQQGYNEKLFFGSGTQLSVL.